Listed below are T cell receptor beta chains from one sample, sequenced in a study of beta chain features in type 1 diabetes. Here immunoSEQ multiplex PCR was the method, and the copy in TCRdb shows in-frame clones only, minus some. Of roughly 610,000 clones detected, about 16% appear once; the ten largest clones hold under 0.095%. The source material was naive CD4+ T cells from blood. These receptors were obtained from a man between 18 and 35 years old in good health. CDR3s include the opening cysteine and the closing phenylalanine or tryptophan. Not every row has a clone size; where given, it reads once, few, many or a size class.

V: TRBV30; length: 14; size: NA; CDR3: CAWNPNGKTIGYTF
V: TRBV7-2; length: 17; size: NA; CDR3: CASSLTSGGSLTDTQYF
V: TRBV7-9; length: 13; size: NA; CDR3: CASSFWEVGEAFF
V: TRBV9; length: 15; size: NA; CDR3: CASSGRVGMGNEQFF
V: TRBV7-2; length: 16; size: NA; CDR3: CASSPRRREGTDTQYF
V: TRBV5-4; length: 16; size: few; CDR3: CASSFRNPGGQETQYF
V: TRBV2; length: 14; size: few; CDR3: CASRGDSMNTEAFF
V: TRBV2; length: 11; size: few; CDR3: CASSSDRDKYF
V: TRBV29-1; length: 15; size: NA; CDR3: CSVGSWGRNTDTQYF
V: TRBV10-3; length: 15; size: many; CDR3: CAISGVSGSYNEQFF
V: TRBV7-9; length: 14; size: NA; CDR3: CASSLAIGPYEQYF
V: TRBV5-4; length: 13; size: NA; CDR3: CASSQQQNYGYTF
V: TRBV15; length: 16; size: NA; CDR3: CATSRRTGGSQETQYF
V: TRBV7-9; length: 16; size: few; CDR3: CASSFWQGASTDTQYF
V: TRBV6-1; length: 11; size: NA; CDR3: CATSYQETQYF
V: TRBV30; length: 13; size: few; CDR3: CAWSVLVNYGYTF
V: TRBV5-1; length: 14; size: few; CDR3: CASHRGGITDTQYF
V: TRBV28; length: 12; size: NA; CDR3: CASSLLTYEQYF
V: TRBV6-1; length: 14; size: NA; CDR3: CASSPGTVNYGYTF
V: TRBV18; length: 13; size: few; CDR3: CASSPPRDRMQYF
V: TRBV7-6; length: 14; size: few; CDR3: CASSLGSMRAEQYF
V: TRBV27; length: 10; size: once; CDR3: CASGAREQFF
V: TRBV18; length: 14; size: few; CDR3: CASSPPAGNQPQHF
V: TRBV5-1; length: 14; size: NA; CDR3: CASSLGDPVDTQYF
V: TRBV19; length: 14; size: NA; CDR3: CASLHRGANQPQHF
V: TRBV4-1; length: 17; size: NA; CDR3: CASSQDRWQMSSYEQYF
V: TRBV4-2; length: 16; size: few; CDR3: CASSPVAGGVTGELFF
V: TRBV7-9; length: 14; size: few; CDR3: CASSPQGGTDTQYF
V: TRBV19; length: 14; size: few; CDR3: CASSIEVSAKAQYF
V: TRBV7-2; length: 13; size: few; CDR3: CASSLIGVREAFF
V: TRBV18; length: 14; size: NA; CDR3: CASSPGGSNQPQHF
V: TRBV29-1; length: 13; size: NA; CDR3: CSSRRDPSYGYTF
V: TRBV30; length: 16; size: few; CDR3: CAWSSRIGTTNYGYTF
V: TRBV28; length: 14; size: NA; CDR3: CASRPGPAGYEQYF
V: TRBV19; length: 14; size: few; CDR3: CASRGTGMNTEAFF
V: TRBV27; length: 17; size: few; CDR3: CASSFIFGSSGANVLTF
V: TRBV7-2; length: 11; size: few; CDR3: CASGERYEQYF
V: TRBV19; length: 17; size: NA; CDR3: CASSPLGPLSGANVLTF
V: TRBV7-2; length: 13; size: NA; CDR3: CASSLTTNEKLFF
V: TRBV6-5; length: 11; size: few; CDR3: CASSSPETQYF
V: TRBV9; length: 15; size: NA; CDR3: CASSDYDRVGEKLFF
V: TRBV19; length: 16; size: few; CDR3: CAGSRIAGGAADTQYF
V: TRBV9; length: 13; size: few; CDR3: CASSVDRGGEQYF
V: TRBV28; length: 15; size: NA; CDR3: CASRPVQGGRETQYF
V: TRBV9; length: 16; size: NA; CDR3: CASSVGGGGAPDTQYF
V: TRBV7-2; length: 14; size: NA; CDR3: CASSLGLSGNTIYF